This T cell receptor beta chain was recovered during a study of vaccination effects on CD4 cells after COVID-19. Study results and caveats: After vaccination, at late timepoints, clones induced by infection and by vaccine contracted markedly. Recruitment yielded few convalescent patients, and the study had no early post-infection timepoints.

Antigen-specific CD4+ T cells were expanded (with viral peptide pools) by the ViraFEST assay ahead of sequencing. After less than twelve days in culture, the CD4+ T cells were isolated. Previously uninfected by SARS-CoV-2, the vaccine recipients also showed negative nucleocapsid antibodies. Wells containing two million PBMC each were cultured with 9 to 10 IU/ml IL-2 and approximately 10 ug/ml peptides. The authors exchanged half the medium for IL-2 medium on days 3 and 7. The V gene's germline CDR1 is MGHDK and CDR2 SYGVNS. CDR3 length: 15 residues. J gave up 9 bases and V 3 bases, and 9 bases lay outside the gene matches. Assay used: immunoSEQ multiplex PCR; TCRdb lists only in-frame clones, some missing. The table shows tens of thousands of clones, with 73% occurring only once. As for this clone: Its target is not known.

The sample here was CD4+ T cells from PBMCs cultured with HCoV-OC43 spike peptides, taken before COVID-19 vaccination. The subset was: HCoV-OC43 spike overlapping peptide pool stimulation. This chain connects TRBV25-1 to TRBJ2-1, with 9 bases aligning to TRBD1. The sequence was obtained from a human donor who received a COVID-19 vaccine. The CDR3 sequence is CASSETGTGSVEQFF. The CDR3 nucleotides read TGTGCCAGCAGTGAGACCGGGACAGGGTCCGTTGAGCAGTTCTTC.